This is a list of T cell receptor beta chains from one sample in a study of T-cell memory formation after mild COVID-19. TCRdb recomputed calls from the 5' RACE reads with MiXCR, one row per CDR3 protein. The sample carries approximately 240,000 distinct CDR3 sequences, about a sixth recorded once. What was sequenced was PBMCs or a T cell subset sorted from them (not recorded which). These receptors came from a man aged 18 to 29 who had mild COVID-19 (a few samples of this study predate the infection). Cell type and time point are not known. The CDR3 runs from the conserved cysteine through the conserved F or W.

TRBV19	TRBJ1-1	CASSISAPGGKGTEAFF
TRBV7-9	TRBJ2-5	CASSGVEGSETQYF
TRBV12-3/TRBV12-4	TRBJ2-3	CASSPRPGDTQYF
TRBV27	TRBJ1-1	CASGRGQGDTEAFF
TRBV7-3	TRBJ1-1	CASSLMSEGSTFF
TRBV24-1	TRBJ1-5	CATSRSGGNQPQHF
TRBV9	TRBJ1-2	CASSEGGSNYGYTF
TRBV11-3	TRBJ2-2	CASSLVRGVNTGELFF
TRBV6-2/TRBV6-3	TRBJ1-1	CASSYQQNTEAFF
TRBV7-3	TRBJ1-1	CASSLYSHTEAFF
TRBV9	TRBJ1-2	CASSSSRVGGPNYGYTF
TRBV27	TRBJ2-3	CASSPGARVDTQYF
TRBV7-8	TRBJ2-2	CASSLAAGELFF
TRBV11-2	TRBJ1-2	CASSQEAFSRYTF
TRBV20-1	TRBJ1-5	CSARDGREQPQHF
TRBV20-1	TRBJ2-7	CSARRTGYYEQYF
TRBV20-1	TRBJ2-5	CSASPGQPETQYF
TRBV27	TRBJ2-3	CASSLSVTGAYTDTQYF
TRBV7-9	TRBJ2-3	CASSSGPSTDTQYF
TRBV11-2	TRBJ1-3	CASGESSGNTIYF
TRBV7-9	TRBJ1-5	CASSLTGPQPQHF
TRBV11-2	TRBJ2-3	CASSLSGGSGTDTQYF
TRBV7-8	TRBJ2-3	CASSSFLRGGRTTDTQYF
TRBV5-1	TRBJ2-1	CATRRGIDWVSYNEQFF
TRBV12-3/TRBV12-4	TRBJ1-1	CASSLMEGGYEAFF
TRBV5-4	TRBJ2-7	CASTPSPGPGWEQYF
TRBV20-1	TRBJ1-2	CSAWGDNYGYTF
TRBV6-4	TRBJ2-2	CARVPGATGELFF
TRBV6-5	TRBJ2-2	CASTILGLIGNTGELFF
TRBV7-3	TRBJ2-3	CASSPGGKTDTQYF
TRBV24-1	TRBJ1-5	CATSGTPGQGAKSNQPQHF
TRBV5-1	TRBJ2-1	CASRLPSYNEQFF
TRBV7-2	TRBJ1-1	CASSLGSGMNTEAFF
TRBV13	TRBJ2-1	CASSFLAGGPVEQFF
TRBV7-8	TRBJ1-2	CASSLASGGGYGYTF
TRBV7-2	TRBJ1-6	CASSSGAGDNSPLHF
TRBV18	TRBJ1-2	CASSPGSAQGYTF
TRBV29-1	TRBJ1-2	CSADTPTGIKLSYGYTF
TRBV3-1	TRBJ2-7	CASSQALRAYEQYF
TRBV20-1	TRBJ2-5	CSVGERGGQETQYF
TRBV4-2	TRBJ2-5	CASSQDPEHETQYF
TRBV5-1	TRBJ2-3	CASSSSSGGTPQLYF
TRBV5-6	TRBJ2-7	CASSIPGQGDEQYF
TRBV2	TRBJ2-5	CASGRGSRGETQYF
TRBV7-2	TRBJ2-5	CASSLVRGPLQYF